This T cell receptor (beta chain) came from a study of tumor-infiltrating lymphocytes in primary liver carcinoma. From around 520 ng of total RNA, TCR beta-specific cDNA was reverse-transcribed using a constant-region primer. Three nested multiplex PCR rounds, a slightly modified ARM-PCR, produced the libraries for TCR beta. TRBV1-TRBV30 forward primers paired with a C-beta reverse primer drove the first two PCR rounds, 10 cycles each. TCRdb re-called the multiplex PCR reads through MiXCR, storing one row per CDR3 protein. The repertoire holds 20,000 to 25,000 distinct CDR3 sequences, with almost 80% as singletons. From 20-30 mg of unsorted bulk tissue, DNA and RNA were co-extracted together. Comment on this clonotype: A read error may account for a junction end that differs from germline.

The CDR3 is 18 residues long. Germline values: CDR1 SGHNT, CDR2 YYREEE (reference sequence). The chain recombines TRBV5-4 with TRBJ2-3, with 9 bases matching TRBD2. The receptor was isolated from a woman in her thirties with primary liver carcinoma and hepatitis B virus infection. The sample was liver tumor tissue from sampling region 1. The subset denotes: tumor region T1, superior pole. For the CDR3, the DNA is TGCGCCAGCAGTAACCCGGCGGCTAGCGGGACTCGGATAGATACGCAGTATTTT. Protein sequence: CASSNPAASGTRIDTQYF.